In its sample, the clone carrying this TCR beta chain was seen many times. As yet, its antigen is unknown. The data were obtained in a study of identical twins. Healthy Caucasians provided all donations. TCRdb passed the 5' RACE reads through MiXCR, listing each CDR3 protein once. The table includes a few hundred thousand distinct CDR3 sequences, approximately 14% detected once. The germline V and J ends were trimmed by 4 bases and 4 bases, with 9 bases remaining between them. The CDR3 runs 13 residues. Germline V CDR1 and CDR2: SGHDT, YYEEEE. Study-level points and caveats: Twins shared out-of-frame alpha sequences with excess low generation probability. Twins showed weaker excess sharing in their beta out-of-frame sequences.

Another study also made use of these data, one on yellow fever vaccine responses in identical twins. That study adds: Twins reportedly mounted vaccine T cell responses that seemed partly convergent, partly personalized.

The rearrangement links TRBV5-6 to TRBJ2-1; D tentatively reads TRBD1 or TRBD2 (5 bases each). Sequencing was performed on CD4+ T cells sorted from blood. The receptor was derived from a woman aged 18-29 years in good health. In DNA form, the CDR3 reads TGTGCCAGCAGCCCCGGGGCTTACAATGAGCAGTTCTTC. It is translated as CASSPGAYNEQFF.